These 17 T cell receptor beta chains were all obtained from the same sample, sequenced in a study of blood T cell repertoires in COVID-19. The table came from immunoSEQ multiplex PCR; TCRdb's copy has only in-frame clones and leaves some out. Among about 200,000 clones listed, 80% to 90% were seen once. Sequencing was carried out using PBMCs or T cells enriched from blood (not recorded which). Receptor source: a woman in her late teens or twenties who had recovered from COVID-19.

In nucleotides, the CDR3 is TGTGCCAGCAGTTCAGGGAGGGCTGAAGCTTTCTTT. Amino acid sequence: CASSSGRAEAFF. The chain employs TRBV11-2 and TRBJ1-1; TRBD1 might be the D (5 bases). Germline assignment: CDR1 SGHAT and CDR2 FQNNGV. The CDR3 is made up of 12 amino acids. Trimming took 6 bases from V and 6 from J, leaving 11 bases between them.

V and J are TRBV7-9 and TRBJ2-1; 9 bases agree with TRBD2. Germline CDR1 reads SEHNR; CDR2 reads FQNEAQ (reference sequence). V trimming: 0 bases; J trimming: 6 bases; junction bases outside the gene matches: 12. This CDR3 has 18 amino acids. The chain's CDR3 is CASSLARGFLRGGNEQFF. The CDR3 DNA is TGTGCCAGCAGCTTAGCTAGAGGTTTCTTGCGGGGGGGCAATGAGCAGTTCTTC.

The J gene is TRBJ1-2, the V gene TRBV10-3; 7 bases align to TRBD1. This CDR3 is 15 amino acids long. The ends lost 3 bases at V and 6 bases at J; junction bases unmatched: 10. CDR1 is ENHRY and CDR2 is SYGVKD in the germline V gene. The CDR3, as DNA: TGTGCCATCAGTGACCCCCCAGACAGGGCCCATGGCTACACCTTC. This sequence encodes CAISDPPDRAHGYTF.

The rearrangement links TRBV2 to TRBJ1-2; possibly TRBD1 for D (6 bases). V was pared by 5 bases and J by 0 bases, with 10 bases between. The CDR3 runs 14 residues. Germline CDR1 and CDR2: SNHLY and FYNNEI. The CDR3 here is CASSSDRANYGYTF. The CDR3 coding sequence is TGTGCCAGCAGTTCGGACAGAGCTAACTATGGCTACACCTTC.

The CDR3 sequence: CASGAGRTNEKLFF. The CDR3 region has the DNA TGTGCTAGTGGTGCAGGGCGGACTAATGAAAAACTGTTTTTT. The chain joins TRBV12-5 to TRBJ1-4; a weak D match, TRBD1 (5 bases). This CDR3 region has 14 residues. Deletions cut 5 bases from V and 2 bases from J, with 9 bases between. Germline V gene data show CDR1 as LGHNT and CDR2 as FRNRAP.

This clone was seen just once. This chain connects TRBV10-1 to TRBJ1-5; D is unresolved. The CDR3 runs 9 residues. Per germline, CDR1 WNHNN and CDR2 SYGVQD (reference sequence). Trimming left V 11 bases short and J 9 bases short, with 8 bases between. The CDR3 sequence is CAASLPQHF. The CDR3 coding sequence is TGCGCCGCTAGTCTGCCCCAGCATTTT.

The chain has TRBV11-3 and TRBJ2-5; D is possibly TRBD1 (5 bases). CDR1 is SGHNT, CDR2 YENEEA, per germline. The CDR3 consists of 13 residues. Trimming removed 5 bases at V and 4 bases at J, with 11 bases between. CDR3 DNA: TGTGCCAGCAGCCTCAGGGTAGGAGAGACCCAGTACTTC. It specifies CASSLRVGETQYF. Full variable domain (missing parts from reference TRBV11-3 and TRBJ2-5): EAGVVQSPRYKIIEKKQPVAFWCNPISGHNTLYWYLQNLGQGPELLIRYENEEAVDDSQLPKDRFSAERLKGVDSTLKIQPAELGDSAVYLCASSLRVGETQYFGPGTRLLVL.

J is TRBJ2-7 and V is TRBV5-5; D is ambiguous. The V and J ends lost 0 bases and 3 bases respectively, with 4 bases between them. CDR1 and CDR2 (germline): SGHKS, YYEKEE (reference sequence). This CDR3 spans 12 amino acids. CDR3 region: CASSLGLYEQYF. As DNA, the CDR3 is TGTGCCAGCAGCTTGGGGCTCTACGAGCAGTACTTC.

The gene calls are TRBV15 and TRBJ2-7, with D unresolved. V lost 3 bases to trimming and J lost 2 bases, with 2 bases between them. The CDR3 is made up of 11 amino acids. Germline V CDR1 and CDR2: LNHNV, YYDKDF (reference sequence). The CDR3 loop is CATSSAYEQYF. The CDR3 nucleotides are TGTGCCACCAGCAGCGCCTACGAGCAGTACTTC. Supplemented by reference TRBV15 and TRBJ2-7, the full variable domain reads DAMVIQNPRYQVTQFGKPVTLSCSQTLNHNVMYWYQQKSSQAPKLLFHYYDKDFNNEADTPDNFQSRRPNTSFCFLDIRSPGLGDTAMYLCATSSAYEQYFGPGTRLTVT.

The chain employs TRBV9 and TRBJ1-2; 7 nucleotides agree with TRBD1. Germline loops: CDR1 SGDLS, CDR2 YYNGEE. V lost 3 bases, J lost 6 bases, and 5 bases stayed unmatched. There are 13 residues in the CDR3. This CDR3 reads CASSDDRDHGYTF. For the CDR3, the DNA is TGTGCCAGCAGCGATGACAGGGACCATGGCTACACCTTC.

The V and J genes are TRBV6-4 and TRBJ2-2, with TRBD1 as a possible D gene (6 bases). CDR3 size: 14 residues. Germline CDR1 MRHNA, CDR2 SNTAGT. V was trimmed by 3 bases and J by 1 base, leaving 6 bases between them. Here the CDR3 DNA reads TGTGCCAGCAGTGAGGGACAGAACACCGGGGAGCTGTTTTTT. Amino acid sequence: CASSEGQNTGELFF.

In this sample, this clone turned up once. The chain recombines TRBV6-5 with TRBJ1-4, with D perhaps matching TRBD1 (6 bases). Germline lookup yields CDR1 MNHEY and CDR2 SVGAGI. CDR3 size: 12 residues. V was trimmed by 5 bases and J by 8 bases, leaving 9 bases between them. The chain's CDR3 is CASSPDREKLFF. CDR3 DNA: TGTGCCAGCAGTCCGGACAGAGAAAAACTGTTTTTT.

The genes are TRBV21-1 and TRBJ2-7; the table's TRBD1 call for D was not verified on the DNA. TRBV21-1 is an annotated pseudogene. This CDR3 region has 14 residues. The chain's CDR3 is CASKDREGTYEQYF. Here the CDR3 DNA reads TGTGCCAGCAAAGACAGGGAAGGTACCTACGAGCAGTACTTC.

The gene calls are TRBV30 and TRBJ1-3; 9 bases map to TRBD1. Germline CDR1 reads GTSNPN; CDR2 reads SVGIG (reference sequence). This CDR3 comprises 16 residues. Trimming at V came to 5 bases and at J to 1 base, leaving 9 bases not matched to a gene. CDR3 region: CAWYRDRVSSGNTIYF. Here the CDR3 DNA reads TGTGCCTGGTACCGGGACAGGGTATCATCTGGAAACACCATATATTTT.

The chain employs TRBV12-3 or TRBV12-4 and TRBJ2-5; maybe TRBD1 (5 bases). The CDR3 loop spans 13 amino acids. With 6 bases removed from V and 3 bases from J, the gap between germline ends came to 11 bases. In DNA, the CDR3 is TGTGCCAGCAGCGAGGCAGGGAAAGAGACCCAGTACTTC. It encodes CASSEAGKETQYF.

The V gene is TRBV28, the J gene TRBJ2-7; the match to TRBD1 covers 10 bases. V was clipped by 6 bases and J by 5 bases; unmatched bases: 13. CDR1 MDHEN and CDR2 SYDVKM come from the germline V gene. The CDR3 length is 16 residues. The CDR3 sequence is CASRSPGQGGRDEQYF. The CDR3 DNA reads as TGTGCCAGCAGATCCCCAGGACAGGGGGGTAGGGACGAGCAGTACTTC.

The chain employs TRBV2 and TRBJ2-7, with D possibly TRBD2 on 6 matching bases. The CDR3 runs 13 residues. Trimming pared 7 bases from V and 3 bases from J, leaving 13 bases between. Germline assignment: CDR1 SNHLY and CDR2 FYNNEI. The CDR3 coding sequence is TGTGCCAGCACGCAACTAGCCCTCTACGAGCAGTACTTC. This encodes CASTQLALYEQYF.